Listed here are 10 T cell receptor beta chains from one sample, sequenced in a study of CD8 T cells in ankylosing spondylitis. TCRdb analysed the 5' RACE reads with MiXCR anew, one entry per CDR3 protein. Of about 310,000 distinct CDR3 sequences in the sample, under 25% were seen once. Sequencing was performed on blood, either unsorted or a sorted T cell fraction (not recorded which). These receptors originate from a female donor with ankylosing spondylitis or in good health (not recorded which).

This clonotype was detected a few times. This rearrangement joins TRBV2 to TRBJ1-2, with 9 positions matching TRBD1. V lost 5 bases and J lost 8; bases outside the gene matches: 6. The CDR3 totals 13 residues. CDR1 and CDR2 from the germline V gene are SNHLY and FYNNEI. The CDR3 region has the DNA TGTGCCAGCAGTCCCGAACAGGGGGCCGGCTACACCTTC. Protein product: CASSPEQGAGYTF. The complete variable domain, with remaining parts taken from reference TRBV2 and TRBJ1-2, reads EPEVTQTPSHQVTQMGQEVILRCVPISNHLYFYWYRQILGQKVEFLVSFYNNEISEKSEIFDDQFSVERPDGSNFTLKIRSTKLEDSAMYFCASSPEQGAGYTFGSGTRLTVV.

This clonotype was seen only a few times. The rearrangement joins TRBV7-2 to TRBJ2-3; 8 nucleotides line up with TRBD2. Germline values: CDR1 SGHTA, CDR2 FQGNSA. The junction had 7 bases not matched to a gene; V was cut back by 4 bases and J by 4 bases. This CDR3 has 15 amino acids. CDR3 sequence (DNA): TGTGCCAGCAGCTCCCTGACTAGCGTCCCAGATACGCAGTATTTT. Translation: CASSSLTSVPDTQYF.

V is TRBV7-3 and J is TRBJ2-7, with TRBD2 matching over 8 bases. Germline CDR1 reads SGHTA; CDR2 reads FQGTGA. After removal of 2 bases from V and 2 bases from J, the junction contained 5 bases not matched to a gene. This CDR3 spans 15 amino acids. CDR3 sequence reads: CASSLEAGVPYEQYF. CDR3 in DNA: TGTGCCAGCAGCTTAGAAGCGGGAGTCCCCTACGAGCAGTACTTC. The full variable domain, rest sourced from reference TRBV7-3 and TRBJ2-7, is GAGVSQTPSNKVTEKGKYVELRCDPISGHTALYWYRQSLGQGPEFLIYFQGTGAADDSGLPNDRFFAVRPEGSVSTLKIQRTERGDSAVYLCASSLEAGVPYEQYFGPGTRLTVT.

This clonotype has ten or more counts. The chain links TRBV12-3 or TRBV12-4 to TRBJ1-1, with D possibly TRBD1 on 5 matching bases. V lost 5 bases, J lost 6 bases, and 13 bases lay in between. The CDR3 extends over 13 amino acids. The CDR3 bases are TGTGCCAGCAGTGACACAGGCTTCGCTGAAGCTTTCTTT. Protein sequence: CASSDTGFAEAFF.

This clonotype was recorded a few times. This rearrangement joins TRBV20-1 to TRBJ2-1; TRBD2 is a possible D gene (6 bases). Germline CDR1 and CDR2: DFQATT and SNEGSKA (reference sequence). The V end lost 3 bases, the J end lost 12 bases, and 21 bases lay between the germline ends. CDR3 length equals 14 residues. This CDR3 reads CSARVETWGVGQFF. CDR3 nucleotide sequence: TGCAGTGCTAGGGTGGAGACGTGGGGGGTAGGGCAGTTCTTC.

This clonotype was detected a few times. This chain joins TRBV11-2 and TRBJ2-4; 8 bases are a match to TRBD2. The CDR3 runs 17 residues. CDR1 and CDR2 (germline): SGHAT, FQNNGV. V lost 0 bases to trimming and J lost 7 bases; unmatched junction nucleotides: 11. CDR3 sequence: CASSLEGGAGGRNIQYF. CDR3 coding DNA: TGTGCCAGCAGCTTAGAAGGAGGGGCCGGCGGGAGGAACATTCAGTACTTC.

This clonotype was observed at least ten times. The junction differs from germline at one of its ends, possibly a read error. This chain uses TRBV10-3 with TRBJ1-4; D is undetermined. The CDR3 covers 15 residues. From germline, CDR1 is ENHRY and CDR2 SYGVKD. In DNA, the CDR3 is TGTGCCATCAGTGAGTCTGGGGAGTGGACTGAAAAACTGTTTTTC. Its translation is CAISESGEWTEKLFF.

The chain recombines TRBV7-2 with TRBJ2-5; 7 positions agree with TRBD2. This CDR3 is built from 13 residues. Germline V gene lookup returns CDR1 SGHTA and CDR2 FQGNSA. V lost 1 base to trimming and J lost 6 bases; unmatched junction nucleotides: 2. Here the CDR3 DNA reads TGTGCCAGCAGCTTAGAGCGGGATCAGACCCAGTACTTC. It encodes CASSLERDQTQYF.

Only a few counts were recorded for this clonotype. This chain links TRBV20-1 with TRBJ2-5, with a tentative D call TRBD2 (6 bases). Germline values: CDR1 DFQATT, CDR2 SNEGSKA (reference sequence). This CDR3 has 15 amino acids. Trimming pared 1 base from V and 0 bases from J, leaving 12 bases between. Here the CDR3 DNA reads TGCAGTGCTAGAGTCGACGGGGGATACCAAGAGACCCAGTACTTC. The encoded protein is CSARVDGGYQETQYF.

The chain recombines TRBV3-1 with TRBJ2-3; 11 bases match TRBD2. J gave up 0 bases and V 4 bases, and 6 bases lay outside the gene matches. Germline V lookup: CDR1 LGHDT, CDR2 YNNKEL (reference sequence). The CDR3 spans 17 residues. The CDR3 is CASSRRTSGFSTDTQYF. In DNA, the CDR3 is TGTGCCAGCAGCCGACGGACTAGCGGGTTTAGCACAGATACGCAGTATTTT.